What follows is one T cell receptor beta chain and its context. The sample comes from a study of cytotoxic CD8 clonotypes in ibrutinib-treated CLL. Study at large: Roughly 10 relapsed/refractory, some 14 treatment-naive; around 18 IGHV unmutated.

This CDR3 is built from 14 residues. Trimming removed 3 bases at V and 1 base at J, with 8 bases between. The germline gives CDR1 KGHSH, CDR2 LQKENI. Clones were read by immunoSEQ multiplex PCR, and TCRdb kept only the in-frame ones, dropping some. The profile shows some 140,000 clones, roughly 80% of them singletons. The source of this sequence is a human donor with chronic lymphocytic leukemia. Material: PBMCs, obtained after 24 months of ibrutinib treatment. V and J are TRBV18 and TRBJ2-3, with D hard to call. The CDR3 coding sequence is TGTGCCAGCTCACCGAGCCGCGGCACAGATACGCAGTATTTT. This translates into CASSPSRGTDTQYF.